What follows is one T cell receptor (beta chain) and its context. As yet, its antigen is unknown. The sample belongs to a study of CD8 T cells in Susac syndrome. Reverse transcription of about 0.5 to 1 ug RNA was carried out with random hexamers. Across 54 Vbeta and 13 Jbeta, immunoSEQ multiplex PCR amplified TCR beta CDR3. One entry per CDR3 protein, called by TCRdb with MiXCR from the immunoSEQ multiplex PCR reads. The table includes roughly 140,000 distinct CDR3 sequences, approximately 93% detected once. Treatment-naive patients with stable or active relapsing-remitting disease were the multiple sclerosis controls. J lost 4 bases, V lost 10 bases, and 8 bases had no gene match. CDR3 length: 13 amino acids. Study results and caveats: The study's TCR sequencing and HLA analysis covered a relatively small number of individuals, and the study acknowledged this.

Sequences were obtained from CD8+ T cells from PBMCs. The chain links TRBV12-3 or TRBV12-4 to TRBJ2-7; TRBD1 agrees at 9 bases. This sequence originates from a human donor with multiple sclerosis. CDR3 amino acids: CAITQTGGYEQYF. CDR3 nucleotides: TGTGCCATTACTCAGACAGGGGGGTACGAGCAGTACTTC.